Presented here are 29 T cell receptor beta chains from one specimen sequenced in a study of blood T cell repertoires in COVID-19. TCRdb's table, derived via immunoSEQ multiplex PCR, lists solely in-frame clones and lacks some. The sample shows some 400,000 clones, under 90% of them seen only once. The sequenced material came from PBMCs or T cells enriched from blood (not recorded which). Receptors were obtained from a woman under 40 who had recovered from COVID-19.

This rearrangement joins TRBV4-1 to TRBJ1-6; D gene unclear. Looked up from germline, CDR1 is MGHRA and CDR2 is YSYEKL. V was shortened by 1 base and J by 11 bases, with 9 bases between the two germline ends. This CDR3 has 13 amino acids. DNA of the CDR3: TGCGCCAGCAGCCAAGCATGGGAGGCACCCCTCCACTTT. This sequence encodes CASSQAWEAPLHF.

The V and J genes are TRBV21-1 and TRBJ2-7; TRBD2 reflects the table's D call only, with no check against the DNA. TRBV21-1 is recorded as a pseudogene. The CDR3 is 16 residues long. CDR3 DNA sequence: TGTGCCAGCAGCAAAGAAGAAGAAGGGACTACGTACGAGCAGTACTTC. Translation gives CASSKEEEGTTYEQYF.

This chain uses TRBV3-1 (or the pseudogene TRBV3-2) with TRBJ2-2; the D gene is possibly TRBD2 (5 bases). Germline V gene sequence: CDR1 LGHDT, CDR2 YNNKEL (reference sequence). This CDR3 contains 16 residues. V shed 0 bases and J shed 4 bases, with 12 bases lying between them. Written as DNA, the CDR3 is TGTGCCAGCAGCCAAGAAGTACTAGTGGGCACCGGGGAGCTGTTTTTT. It yields the protein CASSQEVLVGTGELFF.

J is TRBJ2-1 and V is TRBV4-1, with TRBD2 identical over 11 bases. Germline trimming cut 6 bases from V and 0 bases from J; bases unmatched to any gene: 10. The CDR3 extends over 18 amino acids. CDR1 MGHRA and CDR2 YSYEKL come from the germline V gene. CDR3 residues: CASSPGLAGGLSYNEQFF. The CDR3 DNA sequence: TGCGCCAGCAGTCCGGGGCTAGCGGGGGGCCTCTCCTACAATGAGCAGTTCTTC.

This clone was observed once. The CDR3: CASSSDFDNEQFF. CDR3 DNA sequence: TGTGCCAGCTCTTCCGACTTTGACAATGAGCAGTTCTTC. The V call is TRBV6-6, the J call TRBJ2-1; no clear D gene. Trimming stripped 8 bases from V and 5 bases from J, with 13 bases between. The V gene's germline CDR1 is MNHNY and CDR2 SVGAGI (reference sequence). The CDR3 totals 13 residues.

V gene TRBV4-2 combines with J gene TRBJ2-7; 7 nucleotides align to TRBD1. CDR3 size: 14 residues. The V gene's germline CDR1 is LGHNA and CDR2 YNFKEQ. Trimming removed 1 base from V and 7 bases from J; junction bases left unmatched: 7. CDR3 coding DNA: TGTGCCAGCAGCCAAGCCGGGACAGACCAAGAGCAGTACTTC. It is translated as CASSQAGTDQEQYF.

V is TRBV6-5 and J is TRBJ1-5; TRBD1 matches at 7 bases. The CDR3 length is 15 residues. Per the germline V gene, CDR1 is MNHEY and CDR2 is SVGAGI. Trimming removed 5 bases from V and 2 bases from J; junction bases left unmatched: 6. CDR3: CASSPDRVRNQPQHF. Here the CDR3 DNA reads TGTGCCAGCAGTCCCGACAGGGTTCGCAATCAGCCCCAGCATTTT.

The J gene is TRBJ2-7, the V gene TRBV5-1, with D possibly matching TRBD2 (5 bases). The V and J ends lost 7 bases and 4 bases respectively, with 18 bases between them. The CDR3 extends over 14 amino acids. The V gene's germline CDR1 is SGHRS and CDR2 YFSETQ. The CDR3 here is CASRPTNTRYEQYF. For the CDR3, the DNA is TGCGCCAGCCGCCCGACTAACACCCGGTACGAGCAGTACTTC.

The V gene is TRBV30, the J gene TRBJ2-7, with D hard to call. Deletions cut 0 bases from V and 7 bases from J, with 10 bases between. The CDR3 spans 12 residues. Per germline, CDR1 GTSNPN and CDR2 SVGIG (reference sequence). CDR3 residues: CAWSVIIQEQYF. The CDR3 DNA reads TGTGCCTGGAGTGTCATCATCCAGGAGCAGTACTTC.

The chain links TRBV11-1 to TRBJ1-1; D may be TRBD1 (5 bases). The CDR3 sequence is 14 residues long. The V end was cut by 1 base, the J end by 7 bases, with 13 bases between. The germline CDR1 and CDR2 sequences are SGHAT and FQDESV (reference sequence). CDR3 sequence: CASSLGPLTGEAFF. In DNA, the CDR3 is TGTGCCAGCAGCTTAGGACCTTTAACAGGTGAAGCTTTCTTT. The full variable domain, rest sourced from reference TRBV11-1 and TRBJ1-1, is EAEVAQSPRYKITEKSQAVAFWCDPISGHATLYWYRQILGQGPELLVQFQDESVVDDSQLPKDRFSAERLKGVDSTLKIQPAELGDSAMYLCASSLGPLTGEAFFGQGTRLTVV.

In its sample, this clone was seen a few times. The chain links TRBV2 to TRBJ1-5; no firm D call. Germline-derived CDR1 and CDR2 are SNHLY and FYNNEI. This CDR3 has 15 amino acids. V lost 5 bases and J lost 0, with 11 bases in between. CDR3 nucleotide sequence: TGTGCCAGCAGTCCCCGAGGAAATAGCAATCAGCCCCAGCATTTT. It specifies CASSPRGNSNQPQHF.

The V gene is TRBV15, the J gene TRBJ1-5; D remains unclear. CDR1 LNHNV and CDR2 YYDKDF come from the germline V gene (reference sequence). The CDR3 is 15 amino acids. The ends were cut back, 6 bases at V and 6 bases at J, with 18 bases in the middle. The CDR3 sequence is CATRKSVEGFQPQHF. The CDR3 region has the DNA TGTGCCACCAGGAAAAGCGTAGAGGGATTTCAGCCCCAGCATTTT. Complete variable domain (other parts from reference TRBV15 and TRBJ1-5): DAMVIQNPRYQVTQFGKPVTLSCSQTLNHNVMYWYQQKSSQAPKLLFHYYDKDFNNEADTPDNFQSRRPNTSFCFLDIRSPGLGDTAMYLCATRKSVEGFQPQHFGDGTRLSIL.

The chain is built from TRBV30 and TRBJ1-1, with 9 bases lining up with TRBD1. The CDR3 covers 15 residues. Germline values: CDR1 GTSNPN, CDR2 SVGIG (reference sequence). Trimming removed 1 base from V and 5 bases from J; junction bases left unmatched: 8. The CDR3 loop is CAWSELGQGWTEAFF. CDR3 bases: TGTGCCTGGAGTGAACTGGGACAGGGTTGGACTGAAGCTTTCTTT.

The rearrangement joins TRBV2 to TRBJ1-3, with D tentatively TRBD1 (5 bases). This CDR3 has 11 residues. CDR1 is SNHLY, CDR2 FYNNEI, per germline. Between the trimmed V and J ends, which lost 11 bases and 7 bases, there was a span of 12 bases. The CDR3 coding sequence is TGTGCCGGGGGGACGGCGAACACCATATATTTT. Its translation: CAGGTANTIYF. The full variable domain, in which reference TRBV2 and TRBJ1-3 provide the parts outside the CDR3, is EPEVTQTPSHQVTQMGQEVILRCVPISNHLYFYWYRQILGQKVEFLVSFYNNEISEKSEIFDDQFSVERPDGSNFTLKIRSTKLEDSAMYFCAGGTANTIYFGEGSWLTVV.

The CDR3, as DNA: TGTGCCAGCAGCACCCCAGCGGATTCACCCTACAATGAGCAGTTCTTC. Translating it yields CASSTPADSPYNEQFF. The chain couples TRBV13 to TRBJ2-1; a possible D gene is TRBD2 (5 bases). The CDR3 is 16 amino acids. CDR1 PRHDT and CDR2 FYEKMQ come from the germline V gene (reference sequence). V was trimmed by 5 bases and J by 2 bases, leaving 16 bases between them.

This chain joins TRBV9 and TRBJ1-4, with 7 bases aligning to TRBD1. Germline-derived CDR1 and CDR2 are SGDLS and YYNGEE. The CDR3 is 14 amino acids. With V trimmed by 6 bases and J by 7 bases, 9 bases remained unmatched. The CDR3 sequence is CASTRTGVGEKLFF. The CDR3 DNA is TGTGCCAGCACTCGGACAGGCGTGGGTGAAAAACTGTTTTTT.

The V gene is TRBV6-5, the J gene TRBJ1-1; TRBD1 is a possible D gene (6 bases). Trimming pared 4 bases from V and 5 bases from J, leaving 11 bases between. This CDR3 is built from 13 residues. Germline V gene data show CDR1 as MNHEY and CDR2 as SVGAGI. The CDR3 loop reads CASSSNRETEAFF. The CDR3 DNA reads as TGTGCCAGCAGTTCTAACAGGGAGACTGAAGCTTTCTTT.

The rearrangement joins TRBV3-1 (or the pseudogene TRBV3-2) to TRBJ2-7; the match to TRBD2 covers 8 bases. With V trimmed by 1 base and J by 0 bases, 5 bases remained unmatched. Germline CDR1 and CDR2: LGHDT and YNNKEL (reference sequence). CDR3 length: 16 amino acids. CDR3 nucleotide sequence: TGTGCCAGCAGCCAAGGTGGACGGGAGGGCTCCTACGAGCAGTACTTC. This gives the protein CASSQGGREGSYEQYF.

The chain employs TRBV14 and TRBJ2-1; 7 positions agree with TRBD2. Germline V gives CDR1 SGHDN, CDR2 FVKESK. The CDR3 loop spans 15 amino acids. Trimming at V came to 4 bases and at J to 4 bases, leaving 7 bases not matched to a gene. This CDR3 reads CASSLRLARYNEQFF. CDR3 nucleotides: TGTGCCAGCAGCCTCCGACTAGCAAGATACAATGAGCAGTTCTTC.

This rearrangement joins TRBV15 to TRBJ2-7; the match to TRBD2 covers 9 bases. Germline V gene sequence: CDR1 LNHNV, CDR2 YYDKDF (reference sequence). CDR3 length: 15 residues. V trimming: 2 bases; J trimming: 5 bases; junction bases outside the gene matches: 7. Here the CDR3 DNA reads TGTGCCACCAGCAGATCAGGACTAGCGAGGCACGAGCAGTACTTC. Protein product: CATSRSGLARHEQYF.

The chain recombines TRBV5-8 with TRBJ2-1, with TRBD1 matching over 8 bases. Germline V gene data show CDR1 as SGHTS and CDR2 as YDEGEE. The CDR3 consists of 14 residues. The trim removed 9 bases at V and 4 bases at J, leaving 9 bases unmatched. CDR3 bases: TGTGCCACGCCGACCAGGGGGCCATACAATGAGCAGTTCTTC. It encodes CATPTRGPYNEQFF.

This chain uses TRBV25-1 with TRBJ1-4; TRBD1 aligns across 7 bases. The V gene's germline CDR1 is MGHDK and CDR2 SYGVNS. The V and J ends lost 3 bases and 6 bases, in that order; junction bases with no gene match: 4. CDR3 size: 14 residues. CDR3 protein: CASSEPTGHEKLFF. In DNA form, the CDR3 reads TGTGCCAGCAGTGAGCCGACAGGGCATGAAAAACTGTTTTTT. The full variable domain, with the rest looked up from reference TRBV25-1 and TRBJ1-4, is EADIYQTPRYLVIGTGKKITLECSQTMGHDKMYWYQQDPGMELHLIHYSYGVNSTEKGDLSSESTVSRIRTEHFPLTLESARPSHTSQYLCASSEPTGHEKLFFGSGTQLSVL.

The rearrangement joins TRBV6-5 to TRBJ2-2; no firm D call. The CDR3 consists of 15 residues. CDR1 and CDR2 (germline): MNHEY, SVGAGI. Trimming took off 11 bases at V and 0 bases at J, with 16 bases between the two ends. This CDR3 is CAAAQALPNTGELFF. As DNA, the CDR3 is TGTGCCGCCGCCCAGGCTCTACCGAACACCGGGGAGCTGTTTTTT.

The chain is built from TRBV9 and TRBJ1-2; perhaps TRBD1 as D (5 bases). Trimming left V 0 bases short and J 5 bases short, with 11 bases between. The CDR3 spans 14 residues. Germline V gives CDR1 SGDLS, CDR2 YYNGEE. CDR3 protein: CASSVASAGYGYTF. Written as DNA, the CDR3 is TGTGCCAGCAGCGTAGCGTCGGCAGGGTATGGCTACACCTTC. Drawing the rest from reference TRBV9 and TRBJ1-2, the complete variable domain is DSGVTQTPKHLITATGQRVTLRCSPRSGDLSVYWYQQSLDQGLQFLIQYYNGEERAKGNILERFSAQQFPDLHSELNLSSLELGDSALYFCASSVASAGYGYTFGSGTRLTVV.

V usage is TRBV5-3 and J usage is TRBJ1-2; D ambiguous. TRBV5-3 is sorted into the ORF group, with uncertain function. This CDR3 region has 13 residues. V was shortened by 9 bases and J by 6 bases, with 18 bases between the two germline ends. Written as DNA, the CDR3 is TGTGCCACCACCTGGGGAGTGGGTCATGGCTACACCTTC. Translated, it gives CATTWGVGHGYTF.

The chain employs TRBV3-1 (or the pseudogene TRBV3-2) and TRBJ1-1; 8 positions match TRBD1. V was pared by 4 bases and J by 4 bases, with 5 bases of the junction left unmatched. There are 14 residues in the CDR3. Germline CDR1 and CDR2: LGHDT and YNNKEL (reference sequence). CDR3 sequence reads: CASSPQGGSTEAFF. In DNA, the CDR3 is TGTGCCAGCAGCCCACAGGGGGGAAGCACTGAAGCTTTCTTT.

The chain recombines TRBV28 with TRBJ2-7, with TRBD1 matching over 8 bases. Looked up from germline, CDR1 is MDHEN and CDR2 is SYDVKM. The junction had 6 bases not matched to a gene; V was cut back by 4 bases and J by 4 bases. The CDR3 sequence is 14 residues long. The CDR3 here is CASSSADRVYEQYF. The CDR3 coding sequence is TGTGCCAGCAGTTCTGCGGACAGGGTGTACGAGCAGTACTTC.

The chain combines TRBV5-1 with TRBJ2-1; D may be TRBD2 (6 bases). V was clipped by 0 bases and J by 7 bases, with 14 bases between them. This CDR3 has 15 amino acids. Germline CDR1 is SGHRS and CDR2 is YFSETQ. Here the CDR3 reads CASSLEEGEGNEQFF. CDR3 nucleotides: TGCGCCAGCAGCTTGGAGGAGGGAGAAGGAAATGAGCAGTTCTTC.

V and J are TRBV18 and TRBJ2-1; 9 nucleotides align to TRBD2. Trimming took 3 bases from V and 8 from J; bases not matched to a gene: 2. The germline CDR1 and CDR2 sequences are KGHSH and LQKENI. This CDR3 is built from 13 residues. The CDR3 region is CASSPRGGDEQFF. DNA of the CDR3: TGTGCCAGCTCACCGCGGGGGGGAGATGAGCAGTTCTTC.